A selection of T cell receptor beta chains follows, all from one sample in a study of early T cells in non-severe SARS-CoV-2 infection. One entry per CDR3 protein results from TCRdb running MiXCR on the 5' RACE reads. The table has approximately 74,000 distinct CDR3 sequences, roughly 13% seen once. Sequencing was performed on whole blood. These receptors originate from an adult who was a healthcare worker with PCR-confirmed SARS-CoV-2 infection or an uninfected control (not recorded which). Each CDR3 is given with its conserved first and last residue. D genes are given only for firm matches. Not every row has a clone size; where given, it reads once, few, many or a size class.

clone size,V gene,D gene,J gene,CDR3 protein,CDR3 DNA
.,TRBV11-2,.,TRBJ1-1,CASSSRAKSEAFF,TGTGCCAGCAGCTCGAGGGCGAAGAGTGAAGCTTTCTTT
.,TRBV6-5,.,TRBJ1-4,CASSYSGGVRKLFF,TGTGCCAGCAGTTACTCAGGGGGGGTGAGGAAACTGTTTTTT
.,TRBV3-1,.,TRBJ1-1,CASSQQLAGNTEAFF,TGTGCCAGCAGCCAGCAGCTCGCAGGGAACACTGAAGCTTTCTTT
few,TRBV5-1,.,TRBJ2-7,CASSLALSDVGYEQYF,TGCGCCAGCAGCTTGGCCCTCTCAGACGTGGGCTACGAGCAGTACTTC
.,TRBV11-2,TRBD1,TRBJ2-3,CASSFDRGHDTQYF,TGTGCCAGCAGCTTTGACAGGGGGCACGATACGCAGTATTTT
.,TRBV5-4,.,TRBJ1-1,CASSPRGSGLAGGEAFF,TGTGCCAGCAGCCCAAGGGGGTCGGGGTTAGCGGGCGGCGAAGCTTTCTTT
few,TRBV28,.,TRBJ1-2,CAGNGGYGYTF,TGTGCGGGAAATGGGGGCTATGGCTACACCTTC
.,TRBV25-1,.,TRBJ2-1,CASRMGLAEGNEQFF,TGTGCCAGCAGAATGGGGCTAGCCGAGGGGAATGAGCAGTTCTTC
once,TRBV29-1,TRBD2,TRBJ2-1,CSVLSSGSSYNEQFF,TGCAGCGTTTTGTCTAGCGGGAGCTCCTACAATGAGCAGTTCTTC
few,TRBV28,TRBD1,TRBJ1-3,CASSSNGQGAAGNTIYF,TGTGCCAGCAGTTCCAATGGACAGGGGGCCGCTGGAAACACCATATATTTT
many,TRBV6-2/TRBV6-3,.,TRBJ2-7,CASSQGNTYEQYF,TGTGCCAGCAGTCAAGGCAACACCTACGAGCAGTACTTC
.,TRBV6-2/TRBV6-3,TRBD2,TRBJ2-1,CASLGGLAGIGEQFF,TGTGCCAGCTTGGGGGGACTAGCGGGAATAGGTGAGCAGTTCTTC
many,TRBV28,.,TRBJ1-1,CASSGGGLNTEAFF,TGTGCCAGCAGTGGGGGAGGGTTGAACACTGAAGCTTTCTTT
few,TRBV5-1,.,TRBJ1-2,CASSFEGDGYTF,TGCGCCAGCAGCTTTGAGGGAGATGGCTACACCTTC
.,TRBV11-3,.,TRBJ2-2,CASRGAGELFF,TGTGCCAGCAGAGGGGCCGGGGAGCTGTTTTTT
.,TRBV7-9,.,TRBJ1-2,CASSSTDPYGYTF,TGTGCCAGCAGCTCCACGGACCCCTATGGCTACACCTTC
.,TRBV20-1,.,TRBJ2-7,CSAATGHSVSYEQYF,TGCAGTGCGGCCACGGGACACTCAGTCTCCTACGAGCAGTACTTC
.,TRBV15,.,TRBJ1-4,CATSSSSGAAEKLFF,TGTGCCACCAGCAGTAGCTCAGGGGCCGCTGAAAAACTGTTTTTT
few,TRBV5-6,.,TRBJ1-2,CASSHERLNYGYTF,TGTGCCAGCAGCCACGAGAGGCTTAACTATGGCTACACCTTC
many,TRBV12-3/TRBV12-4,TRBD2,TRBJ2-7,CASSLGGEQYF,TGTGCCAGCAGCCTCGGGGGGGAGCAGTACTTC
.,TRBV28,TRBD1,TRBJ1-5,CASSLHPSGTGVQPQHF,TGTGCCAGCAGTTTACACCCTTCGGGGACAGGGGTTCAGCCCCAGCATTTT
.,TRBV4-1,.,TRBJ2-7,CASSQSGGIYEQYF,TGCGCCAGCAGCCAATCAGGGGGGATCTACGAGCAGTACTTC